Reported below is one T cell receptor beta chain. The antigen it binds to is not known. Base qualities are not provided; no much larger clone lies one nucleotide away. These data come from a study of T-cell reconstitution after alpha-beta-depleted transplantation in children (dated by TCRdb to the mid-2010s). At the level of the whole study: The study quantitatively tracked T-cell immune reconstitution after TCRalphabeta/CD19-depleted allogeneic hematopoietic cell transplantation in children using TCR repertoire profiling.

The library was prepared using PCR. The instrument was an Illumina HiSeq 2500. TCR library preparation used molecular barcoding, with unique molecular identifiers applied to normalize quantification of the TCRbeta repertoire. The raw public reads went through TCRdb reprocessing: fastp at Q25, MiXCR clone calling, in-frame beta chains kept. CDR3 protein sequences are deduplicated, and each keeps its most common genes and DNA. Across this sample there are 500,000 to 600,000 distinct CDR3 sequences, with approximately 30% seen only once. Less than 2.5% of the sample lies in the top ten. Spanning cysteine to phenylalanine, the CDR3 consists of 15 amino acids. Only CDR3 DNA remains: 45 bases, in frame from the first base. CDR1 is given as SGHKS and CDR2 as YYEKEE, both from the germline V gene (reference sequence). The junction shows trimming of 6 bases on V and 5 bases on J, plus 21 bases between the germline ends.

The sequencing used PBMCs from the stem cell graft donor, collected from the stem cell graft. This receptor was taken from a human donor who donated a stem cell graft to a child with aplastic anemia. The rearranged segments are TRBV5-5 and TRBJ2-7, with no reliable assignment of the D segment. The DNA sequence is given as TGTGCCAGCAAACCGCAAGCAGGTCTCGGAGACGAGCAGTACTTC. The resulting protein is CASKPQAGLGDEQYF.